One and the same sample provided the 15 T cell receptor beta chains below, sequenced in a study of OX40 agonist ivuxolimab in advanced cancers. Generated by immunoSEQ multiplex PCR, the TCRdb table keeps only in-frame clones and is missing some. The sample records some 70,000 clones, roughly nine tenths being singletons. This sample comprised CD4+ or CD8+ T cells sorted from blood, obtained in a trial of the OX40 agonist ivuxolimab. These receptors were obtained from an adult with an advanced solid tumor such as melanoma, head and neck, liver or kidney cancer.

This clone was observed a handful of times. The chain has TRBV19 and TRBJ1-5, with TRBD1 as a possible D gene (5 bases). There are 14 residues in the CDR3. V was trimmed by 5 bases and J by 0 bases, leaving 8 bases between them. Germline V gene lookup returns CDR1 LNHDA and CDR2 SQIVND (reference sequence). This CDR3 reads CASSETVSNQPQHF. The CDR3 DNA follows: TGTGCCAGTAGTGAGACAGTTAGCAATCAGCCCCAGCATTTT.

This chain links TRBV21-1 with TRBJ2-7; the table's D call, TRBD2, was not checked against the DNA. TRBV21-1 is tagged as a pseudogene. The CDR3 is made up of 16 amino acids. The CDR3 spells CASSKRWTLLSYEQYF. In DNA form, the CDR3 reads TGTGCCAGCAGCAAACGGTGGACTCTCCTTTCCTACGAGCAGTACTTC.

The V call is TRBV5-5, the J call TRBJ2-1; D perhaps matches TRBD2 (6 bases). The CDR3 has 16 amino acids. The germline gives CDR1 SGHKS, CDR2 YYEKEE (reference sequence). V gave up 2 bases and J gave up 6 bases, with 18 bases separating them. The CDR3 nucleotides read TGTGCCAGCAGCTTTGGTTTGGCAGTCGGGGGCAATGAGCAGTTCTTC. Residues: CASSFGLAVGGNEQFF.

The chain uses TRBV19 and TRBJ1-2; D remains ambiguous. Germline V gene data show CDR1 as LNHDA and CDR2 as SQIVND (reference sequence). V was cut by 3 bases and J by 5 bases, with 7 bases left in between. This CDR3 contains 12 residues. The CDR3 sequence: CASSMVTYGYTF. In DNA form, the CDR3 reads TGTGCCAGTAGTATGGTAACATATGGCTACACCTTC. The entire variable domain, with the rest obtained from reference TRBV19 and TRBJ1-2, is as follows: DGGITQSPKYLFRKEGQNVTLSCEQNLNHDAMYWYRQDPGQGLRLIYYSQIVNDFQKGDIAEGYSVSREKKESFPLTVTSAQKNPTAFYLCASSMVTYGYTFGSGTRLTVV.

This clone was seen only once. This chain uses TRBV7-2 with TRBJ2-7, with a tentative D call TRBD2 (6 bases). Between the trimmed V and J ends, which lost 4 bases and 1 base, there was a span of 14 bases. There are 15 residues in the CDR3. The germline V gene has CDR1 SGHTA and CDR2 FQGNSA. CDR3 in amino acids: CASSSQPGVSYEQYF. The CDR3 DNA is TGTGCCAGCAGCTCCCAACCGGGAGTATCCTACGAGCAGTACTTC.

In DNA form, the CDR3 reads TGTGCCAGCAGTCGACAGGGGAGCCAAGAGACCCAGTACTTC. Protein: CASSRQGSQETQYF. The chain links TRBV2 to TRBJ2-5, with 8 bases identical to TRBD1. Per the germline V gene, CDR1 is SNHLY and CDR2 is FYNNEI. This CDR3 spans 14 amino acids. The ends lost 5 bases at V and 1 base at J; junction bases unmatched: 3.

The chain carries TRBV7-9 and TRBJ2-7; D gene unclear. Germline assignment: CDR1 SEHNR and CDR2 FQNEAQ (reference sequence). V lost 7 bases, J lost 3 bases, and 10 bases lay in between. The CDR3 runs to 12 residues. The CDR3 sequence is CASNGESYEQYF. CDR3 in DNA: TGTGCCAGCAACGGAGAGAGCTACGAGCAGTACTTC.

This chain links TRBV5-1 with TRBJ2-1; a possible D gene is TRBD2 (6 bases). The CDR3 consists of 12 residues. Germline CDR1 SGHRS, CDR2 YFSETQ. With 7 bases removed from V and 6 bases from J, the gap between germline ends came to 11 bases. The chain's CDR3 is CASWTGVNEQFF. In DNA, the CDR3 is TGCGCCAGCTGGACGGGGGTCAATGAGCAGTTCTTC.

This chain connects TRBV7-8 to TRBJ2-7; D may be TRBD1 or TRBD2 (5 bases each). Germline V gene data show CDR1 as SGHVS and CDR2 as FQNEAQ. V was cut by 1 base and J by 2 bases, with 15 bases left in between. The CDR3 is 16 residues long. This chain's CDR3 is CASSLEFGTVTYEQYF. The CDR3 DNA follows: TGTGCCAGCAGCTTAGAGTTCGGGACGGTAACCTACGAGCAGTACTTC.

The rearrangement links TRBV7-2 to TRBJ2-3; no clear D. The V end was cut by 2 bases, the J end by 0 bases, with 6 bases between. The germline V gene has CDR1 SGHTA and CDR2 FQGNSA. This CDR3 has 14 amino acids. For the CDR3, the DNA is TGTGCCAGCAGCTTAAATCCTAGCACAGATACGCAGTATTTT. Protein sequence: CASSLNPSTDTQYF.

This rearrangement joins TRBV4-2 to TRBJ2-3, with 11 bases lining up with TRBD2. The junction had 11 bases not matched to a gene; V was cut back by 0 bases and J by 0 bases. Germline CDR1 is LGHNA and CDR2 is YNFKEQ. There are 20 residues in the CDR3. The CDR3 DNA follows: TGTGCCAGCAGCCAAGAGGGCCCTAGCGGGGGGTCTTCTAGCACAGATACGCAGTATTTT. As protein: CASSQEGPSGGSSSTDTQYF.

The chain carries TRBV11-2 and TRBJ2-4, with D perhaps matching TRBD2 (7 bases). The CDR3 runs 17 residues. V was cut by 0 bases and J by 1 base, with 13 bases left in between. In germline, CDR1 is SGHAT, CDR2 FQNNGV. Here the CDR3 DNA reads TGTGCCAGCAGCTTAGATTCGGGGGGCCGGGCCAAAAACATTCAGTACTTC. Translation gives CASSLDSGGRAKNIQYF.

The rearrangement uses TRBV11-3 and TRBJ2-3; 11 bases map to TRBD2. V lost 5 bases, J lost 8 bases, and 9 bases stayed unmatched. The CDR3 extends over 15 amino acids. In germline, CDR1 is SGHNT, CDR2 YENEEA. This chain's CDR3 is CASSPRTSGLGTQYF. CDR3 bases: TGTGCCAGCAGCCCCCGGACTAGCGGGCTAGGTACGCAGTATTTT.

The chain uses TRBV7-9 and TRBJ1-5; D perhaps matches TRBD1 (5 bases). The germline V and J ends were trimmed by 5 bases and 5 bases, with 16 bases remaining between them. The CDR3 extends over 15 amino acids. Germline CDR1 SEHNR, CDR2 FQNEAQ (reference sequence). CDR3 loop: CASSPLTGVHQPQHF. In DNA, the CDR3 is TGTGCCAGCAGCCCCCTGACGGGGGTGCATCAGCCCCAGCATTTT.

This clone was detected once. This rearrangement joins TRBV5-5 to TRBJ2-7, with 7 positions matching TRBD2. The CDR3 totals 19 residues. Germline CDR1 and CDR2: SGHKS and YYEKEE (reference sequence). V lost 4 bases and J lost 0; bases outside the gene matches: 19. CDR3 DNA sequence: TGTGCCAGCAGCCCCCGCCCGGCTGGGGGGGTGGGGATCTCCTACGAGCAGTACTTC. It codes for CASSPRPAGGVGISYEQYF.